Presented here are 8 T cell receptor beta chains from one specimen sequenced in a study of blood T cell repertoires in COVID-19 (dated by TCRdb to 2020 to 2022). The library was made by the immunoSEQ multiplex PCR assay. TCRdb obtained this table from immuneACCESS and retained in-frame rearrangements with V and J assigned. These tables miss some clones; where compared with another copy, unresolved V genes account for less than half of the shortfall, and the remainder is unexplained. The sample table shows tens of thousands of clones, and roughly 80% are seen once. Approximately 5% of the sample is taken by the ten largest. The specimen sequenced was peripheral blood. The source is a man aged 65 to 85 with acute or convalescent COVID-19.

This clone came up a few times. The chain combines TRBV6-5 with TRBJ2-4, with 9 bases lining up with TRBD2. The V segment lost 5 bases and the J segment 8 bases; nucleotides outside the gene matches: 10. CDR3 length: 15 residues. Germline CDR1 is MNHEY and CDR2 is SVGAGI. CDR3 in DNA: TGTGCCAGCAGTATAATAGCGGGGGCGAAGGACATTCAGTACTTC. As protein: CASSIIAGAKDIQYF.

The chain uses TRBV5-1 and TRBJ1-4; TRBD1 matches 7 bases. J was trimmed by 8 bases and V by 3 bases; bases with no gene match: 7. Germline CDR1 and CDR2: SGHRS and YFSETQ. The length of the CDR3 is 14 residues. CDR3 loop: CASSSGQEDEKLFF. Here the CDR3 DNA reads TGCGCCAGCAGCTCCGGACAGGAGGACGAAAAACTGTTTTTT. The full variable domain, in which reference TRBV5-1 and TRBJ1-4 provide the parts outside the CDR3, is KAGVTQTPRYLIKTRGQQVTLSCSPISGHRSVSWYQQTPGQGLQFLFEYFSETQRNKGNFPGRFSGRQFSNSRSEMNVSTLELGDSALYLCASSSGQEDEKLFFGSGTQLSVL.

The chain employs TRBV11-2 and TRBJ2-2; no clear D. CDR1 is SGHAT and CDR2 is FQNNGV in the germline V gene. This CDR3 spans 14 amino acids. The ends were cut back, 2 bases at V and 8 bases at J, with 12 bases in the middle. The CDR3 bases are TGTGCCAGCAGCTTATTCTTCGCGGCTGGGGAGCTGTTTTTT. Protein: CASSLFFAAGELFF. The variable domain in full, completed from reference TRBV11-2 and TRBJ2-2, reads EAGVAQSPRYKIIEKRQSVAFWCNPISGHATLYWYQQILGQGPKLLIQFQNNGVVDDSQLPKDRFSAERLKGVDSTLKIQPAKLEDSAVYLCASSLFFAAGELFFGEGSRLTVL.

The J gene is TRBJ1-1, the V gene TRBV10-3; D is perhaps TRBD1 (6 bases). The germline V gene encodes CDR1 ENHRY and CDR2 SYGVKD. The V gene lost 2 bases and the J gene lost 0 bases, with 16 bases spanning the gap. The CDR3 has 17 residues. CDR3 sequence: CAISEARGTGMNTEAFF. In DNA, the CDR3 is TGTGCCATCAGTGAGGCCCGCGGAACAGGGATGAACACTGAAGCTTTCTTT.

The chain recombines TRBV2 with TRBJ2-1; 7 bases line up with TRBD2. Trimming at V came to 5 bases and at J to 3 bases, leaving 1 base not matched to a gene. Per germline, CDR1 SNHLY and CDR2 FYNNEI. This CDR3 region has 13 residues. CDR3 protein: CASSREGYNEQFF. In DNA form, the CDR3 reads TGTGCCAGCAGTAGGGAGGGCTACAATGAGCAGTTCTTC.

V gene TRBV5-1 combines with J gene TRBJ2-2; 9 bases fit TRBD1. Germline CDR1 reads SGHRS; CDR2 reads YFSETQ. With 7 bases clipped from V and 5 bases from J, the junction kept 12 bases outside the gene matches. The CDR3 length is 16 residues. The CDR3: CASSPPGQGITGELFF. Written as DNA, the CDR3 is TGCGCCAGCTCTCCTCCGGGACAGGGTATAACCGGGGAGCTGTTTTTT.

This clone was observed a handful of times. The gene calls are TRBV2 and TRBJ2-5; tentative D call: TRBD1 (6 bases). Germline V lookup: CDR1 SNHLY, CDR2 FYNNEI. The CDR3 covers 15 residues. V lost 6 bases, J lost 5 bases, and 19 bases lay in between. DNA for the CDR3: TGTGCCAGCAGACAGGGAAAAGCCACAGTGGAGACCCAGTACTTC. Its protein product is CASRQGKATVETQYF.

CDR3 residues: CASSPLPGSNEKLFF. DNA of the CDR3: TGCGCCAGCAGTCCCTTGCCGGGGTCTAATGAAAAACTGTTTTTT. This sequence joins TRBV4-1 and TRBJ1-4, with D uncertain. CDR3 length: 15 amino acids. CDR1 is MGHRA and CDR2 is YSYEKL in the germline V gene. V was clipped by 6 bases and J by 3 bases, with 14 bases between them.